The 9 T cell receptor beta chains in this list originate from one sample, sequenced in a study of T cell changes during pregnancy in multiple sclerosis. Sequencing used immunoSEQ multiplex PCR; TCRdb keeps in-frame clones, though not all of them. The sample lists 50,000 to 55,000 clones; about 93% were seen once. The sample was CD4+ T cells from peripheral blood mononuclear cells, taken after pregnancy. The receptors originated from a female donor with multiple sclerosis, enrolled in a pregnancy study.

The chain links TRBV4-1 to TRBJ2-3; no firm D call. CDR1 and CDR2 (germline): MGHRA, YSYEKL. The CDR3 covers 19 residues. V was trimmed by 0 bases and J by 0 bases, leaving 19 bases between them. CDR3 nucleotides: TGCGCCAGCAGCCAAGATGCCCAGCTGGGCACCTCTAGCACAGATACGCAGTATTTT. This gives the protein CASSQDAQLGTSSTDTQYF.

This chain uses TRBV27 with TRBJ2-5, with 8 bases lining up with TRBD1. This CDR3 is built from 15 residues. The V segment lost 0 bases and the J segment 5 bases; nucleotides outside the gene matches: 5. Germline CDR1 reads MNHEY; CDR2 reads SMNVEV (reference sequence). In nucleotides, the CDR3 is TGTGCCAGCAGTTTATCGGACAGGGTATATGAGACCCAGTACTTC. This gives the protein CASSLSDRVYETQYF.

The chain recombines TRBV9 with TRBJ2-5; D ambiguous. This CDR3 contains 17 residues. Trimming left V 0 bases short and J 1 base short, with 16 bases between. Germline-derived CDR1 and CDR2 are SGDLS and YYNGEE. The CDR3 loop is CASSVGGSYTSQETQYF. As DNA, the CDR3 is TGTGCCAGCAGCGTAGGTGGTAGCTATACCTCCCAAGAGACCCAGTACTTC.

The rearrangement joins TRBV7-3 to TRBJ1-1, with 7 bases lining up with TRBD1. The CDR3 has 14 residues. The V and J ends lost 2 bases and 2 bases, in that order; junction bases with no gene match: 2. Germline-derived CDR1 and CDR2 are SGHTA and FQGTGA. In nucleotides, the CDR3 is TGTGCCAGCAGCTTAGGGACAGCCAACACTGAAGCTTTCTTT. This translates into CASSLGTANTEAFF.

In its sample, this clone was seen once. The chain carries TRBV27 and TRBJ2-3; D is undetermined. The CDR3 totals 12 residues. Deletions cut 4 bases from V and 5 bases from J, with 7 bases between. In germline, CDR1 is MNHEY, CDR2 SMNVEV (reference sequence). This CDR3 reads CASSSVGDTQYF. For the CDR3, the DNA is TGTGCCAGCAGTTCCGTCGGAGATACGCAGTATTTT.

This chain uses TRBV27 with TRBJ2-3, with TRBD2 as a possible D gene (5 bases). Germline V gene lookup returns CDR1 MNHEY and CDR2 SMNVEV (reference sequence). The CDR3 is made up of 18 amino acids. Trimming stripped 6 bases from V and 2 bases from J, with 24 bases between. The CDR3 reads CASSSQMRGLRYTDTQYF. Written as DNA, the CDR3 is TGTGCCAGCAGCTCCCAAATGAGAGGACTTAGATACACAGATACGCAGTATTTT.

CDR3 nucleotide sequence: TGTGCCAGCAGCCTGGCGGGACTAGCGGTCTACAATGAGCAGTTCTTC. Its translation is CASSLAGLAVYNEQFF. The chain carries TRBV5-6 and TRBJ2-1, with 11 bases matching TRBD2. V was clipped by 4 bases and J by 3 bases; unmatched bases: 6. Germline V gene data show CDR1 as SGHDT and CDR2 as YYEEEE. The CDR3 is 16 amino acids.

The sample holds one count of this clone. The gene calls are TRBV4-3 and TRBJ2-7; D is undetermined. Germline CDR1 and CDR2: LGHNA and YSLEER. This CDR3 contains 16 residues. The V and J ends lost 1 base and 1 base respectively, with 14 bases between them. CDR3 sequence reads: CASSQVTASRSYEQYF. The CDR3 DNA reads TGCGCCAGCAGCCAAGTAACCGCTTCGCGGTCCTACGAGCAGTACTTC.

The chain combines TRBV5-4 with TRBJ2-2; 10 bases are a match to TRBD2. This CDR3 comprises 15 residues. Looked up from germline, CDR1 is SGHNT and CDR2 is YYREEE (reference sequence). V lost 1 base and J lost 4; bases outside the gene matches: 1. The CDR3 loop reads CASSLPSGSTGELFF. The CDR3 coding sequence is TGTGCCAGCAGCTTGCCTAGCGGGAGCACCGGGGAGCTGTTTTTT.